This entry features one T cell receptor (beta chain) sequence. Between the trimmed V and J ends, which lost 0 bases and 7 bases, there was a span of 15 bases. The CDR3 length is 14 residues. Per the germline V gene, CDR1 is GTSNPN and CDR2 is SVGIG (reference sequence). Described treatment: about 20 received Ad26.COV2.S at low or high dose, single or two shots; 5 received placebo; per-sample allocation not given. The study sampled participants on day 63 after the first vaccine or placebo injection. This record comes from a study of Ad26.COV2.S vaccination and SARS-CoV-2 variants. TCRdb's table, derived via immunoSEQ multiplex PCR, lists solely in-frame clones and lacks some. The sample includes roughly 500,000 clones, 70% to 90% seen only once; the top ten take about 13%.

The chain joins TRBV30 to TRBJ1-2; weak D call: TRBD1 (6 bases). This specimen consisted of peripheral blood, obtained in a trial of Ad26.COV2.S vaccine versus placebo. The receptor's source is a person aged 18-60 years who received the Ad26.COV2.S COVID-19 vaccine or a placebo. The CDR3 spells CAWSVVGGRGGYTF. The CDR3 coding sequence is TGTGCCTGGAGTGTAGTGGGGGGCAGGGGTGGCTACACCTTC.